Below are 14 T cell receptor beta chains sequenced from a single sample in a study of PD-1 blockade in mismatch repair-deficient tumors. TCRdb's table, derived via immunoSEQ multiplex PCR, lists solely in-frame clones and lacks some. The table lists 50,000 or so clones, 65% to 80% of them singletons, with about 3.5% in the top ten. Sequenced here: PBMCs, sampled before pembrolizumab treatment. These receptors originate from an adult with mismatch repair-deficient cancer.

The V call is TRBV7-9, the J call TRBJ2-7; D gene unclear. This CDR3 has 11 amino acids. CDR1 and CDR2 from the germline V gene are SEHNR and FQNEAQ (reference sequence). V lost 1 base, J lost 13 bases, and 11 bases lay in between. DNA of the CDR3: TGTGCCAGCAGCTTAGGTGACATGCTATACTTC. This translates into CASSLGDMLYF.

The gene calls are TRBV15 and TRBJ1-2, with D tentatively TRBD1 (6 bases). Germline CDR1 reads LNHNV; CDR2 reads YYDKDF (reference sequence). Trimming cost V 6 bases and J 1 base, with 21 bases left between them. CDR3 length: 17 amino acids. The DNA for the CDR3 is TGTGCCACCAGTCTTAAGGCCGGGACATCTGGTAACTATGGCTACACCTTC. Its translation is CATSLKAGTSGNYGYTF.

The V gene is TRBV9, the J gene TRBJ2-3; 10 bases match TRBD2. The CDR3 has 16 amino acids. Looked up from germline, CDR1 is SGDLS and CDR2 is YYNGEE. V was pared by 3 bases and J by 4 bases, with 8 bases of the junction left unmatched. The CDR3 bases are TGTGCCAGCAGCGCGATCCTAGCGGGAGTTTCAGATACGCAGTATTTT. It encodes CASSAILAGVSDTQYF.

Only one count was recorded for this clone. The gene calls are TRBV5-1 and TRBJ2-5; unclear D gene. Germline V gene data show CDR1 as SGHRS and CDR2 as YFSETQ. V shed 0 bases and J shed 5 bases, with 8 bases lying between them. The CDR3 loop spans 13 amino acids. The CDR3 DNA reads as TGCGCCAGCAGCTTGGCGAGTCTTGAGACCCAGTACTTC. As protein: CASSLASLETQYF.

This clone has only a few counts. V and J are TRBV10-3 and TRBJ2-2; 11 bases agree with TRBD1. CDR1 is ENHRY and CDR2 is SYGVKD in the germline V gene. With 8 bases clipped from V and 7 bases from J, the junction kept 3 bases outside the gene matches. CDR3 size: 13 residues. CDR3 sequence (DNA): TGTGCCATCGGGGACAGGGGGGACGGGGAGCTGTTTTTT. This sequence encodes CAIGDRGDGELFF.

This chain uses TRBV2 with TRBJ2-3; 9 nucleotides match TRBD1. From germline, CDR1 is SNHLY and CDR2 FYNNEI. This CDR3 has 15 amino acids. J gave up 3 bases and V 7 bases, and 8 bases lay outside the gene matches. This CDR3 is CASTEGGTGTDTQYF. The CDR3 DNA reads as TGTGCCAGCACCGAGGGGGGGACAGGGACAGATACGCAGTATTTT.

This clone has a handful of counts. The chain employs TRBV7-2 and TRBJ2-2; D perhaps matches TRBD2 (6 bases). CDR3 length: 14 amino acids. The germline gives CDR1 SGHTA, CDR2 FQGNSA. V was shortened by 4 bases and J by 3 bases, with 9 bases between the two germline ends. The CDR3 DNA sequence: TGTGCCAGCAGCTCGGGGGACGACACCGGGGAGCTGTTTTTT. This codes for CASSSGDDTGELFF.

This clone was detected many times. J is TRBJ2-6 and V is TRBV28, with TRBD1 matching 7 bases. The CDR3 is 15 amino acids. Germline CDR1 MDHEN, CDR2 SYDVKM. V trimming: 11 bases; J trimming: 2 bases; junction bases outside the gene matches: 9. This CDR3 reads CAVGNRGPGANVLTF. In DNA form, the CDR3 reads TGTGCCGTGGGGAACAGGGGCCCTGGGGCCAACGTCCTGACTTTC.

This clone was seen a handful of times. The J gene is TRBJ2-3, the V gene TRBV9, with 11 bases matching TRBD2. The CDR3 totals 16 residues. Germline V gene sequence: CDR1 SGDLS, CDR2 YYNGEE. Trimming cost V 3 bases and J 1 base; bases outside gene matches: 4. The chain's CDR3 is CASSDPLAGGTDTQYF. Written as DNA, the CDR3 is TGTGCCAGCAGCGATCCACTAGCGGGAGGCACAGATACGCAGTATTTT.

The V gene is TRBV18, the J gene TRBJ2-7; 13 nucleotides align to TRBD2. Germline V gene data show CDR1 as KGHSH and CDR2 as LQKENI. This CDR3 has 17 residues. The ends lost 0 bases at V and 3 bases at J; junction bases unmatched: 5. In DNA, the CDR3 is TGTGCCAGCTCACCACCGGCAGGACTAGCGGGGGTCTACGAGCAGTACTTC. This sequence encodes CASSPPAGLAGVYEQYF.

This chain uses TRBV11-2 with TRBJ2-4; 14 bases fit TRBD2. Per germline, CDR1 SGHAT and CDR2 FQNNGV. The CDR3 contains 16 residues. V was pared by 3 bases and J by 6 bases, with 4 bases of the junction left unmatched. The CDR3 DNA is TGTGCCAGCAGCTTCTCGACTAGCGGGAGGGGAAACATTCAGTACTTC. This sequence encodes CASSFSTSGRGNIQYF.

Here the CDR3 reads CASSVRDRPYYGYTF. The CDR3 DNA follows: TGTGCCAGCAGCGTACGGGACAGACCCTACTATGGCTACACCTTC. This chain connects TRBV9 to TRBJ1-2; 7 bases are shared with TRBD1. Germline CDR1 reads SGDLS; CDR2 reads YYNGEE. The CDR3 has 15 amino acids. After removal of 1 base from V and 3 bases from J, the junction contained 6 bases not matched to a gene.

The CDR3 region has the DNA TGCGCCAGCAGCTTTAGGGCCGGCAAGGCAGATACGCAGTATTTT. This sequence encodes CASSFRAGKADTQYF. V and J are TRBV5-1 and TRBJ2-3; D gene ambiguous. Per germline, CDR1 SGHRS and CDR2 YFSETQ. The CDR3 runs to 15 residues. V was cut by 2 bases and J by 4 bases, with 14 bases left in between.

This chain connects TRBV7-6 to TRBJ2-1; TRBD2 matches at 11 bases. From germline, CDR1 is SGHVS and CDR2 FNYEAQ. CDR3 length: 15 amino acids. V lost 6 bases, J lost 6 bases, and 7 bases stayed unmatched. The CDR3 coding sequence is TGTGCCAGCAGAGCCGGGACTAGCGGCTTCAATGAGCAGTTCTTC. It translates to CASRAGTSGFNEQFF.